Listed here are 30 T cell receptor beta chains from one sample, sequenced in a study of T-cell reconstitution after alpha-beta-depleted transplantation in children. Unique molecular identifiers were used to barcode this TCRbeta library. A single record per CDR3 protein comes from TCRdb applying MiXCR to the PCR reads. The table lists about a million distinct CDR3 sequences, roughly 29% of them singletons. This material consisted of PBMCs, mostly from graft donor cells, taken 360 days after TCRalphabeta/CD19-depleted stem cell transplant. The receptors stem from a boy in the first two years of life who had a stem cell transplant for SCID, so the T cells may come from the graft donor.

This rearrangement joins TRBV12-3 or TRBV12-4 to TRBJ2-4; D uncertain. The germline V and J ends were trimmed by 5 bases and 0 bases, with 14 bases remaining between them. The CDR3 length is 16 residues. In DNA, the CDR3 is TGTGCCAGCAGTCACCTTCAGATGGTAGCCAAAAACATTCAGTACTTC. It translates to CASSHLQMVAKNIQYF.

The chain couples TRBV5-1 to TRBJ2-1, with D perhaps TRBD1 (5 bases). In germline, CDR1 is SGHRS, CDR2 YFSETQ. Trimming took off 4 bases at V and 4 bases at J, with 12 bases between the two ends. This CDR3 has 14 amino acids. CDR3 protein: CASSRFKGYNEQFF. The CDR3 region has the DNA TGCGCCAGCAGCCGCTTTAAGGGGTACAATGAGCAGTTCTTC.

This chain links TRBV7-9 with TRBJ2-7; 14 nucleotides agree with TRBD2. This CDR3 is 16 amino acids long. Unmatched junction bases numbered 4, after V lost 4 bases and J lost 2 bases. Per germline, CDR1 SEHNR and CDR2 FQNEAQ (reference sequence). In DNA form, the CDR3 reads TGTGCCAGCAGCTCTCCGGGACTAGCGGGGGCCTACGAGCAGTACTTC. Protein: CASSSPGLAGAYEQYF.

The chain carries TRBV7-3 and TRBJ2-1, with unresolved D. Trimming left V 4 bases short and J 8 bases short, with 12 bases between. Germline-derived CDR1 and CDR2 are SGHTA and FQGTGA. The CDR3 has 13 residues. In DNA form, the CDR3 reads TGTGCCAGCAGCTCTCTACTTTCCCATGAGCAGTTCTTC. This encodes CASSSLLSHEQFF.

V usage is TRBV6-5 and J usage is TRBJ1-1, with 7 bases aligning to TRBD1. This CDR3 has 15 amino acids. The V segment lost 5 bases and the J segment 4 bases; nucleotides outside the gene matches: 10. Germline V CDR1 and CDR2: MNHEY, SVGAGI. As DNA, the CDR3 is TGTGCCAGCAGTCCCGACAGGGCGGGAGTCACTGAAGCTTTCTTT. Translation gives CASSPDRAGVTEAFF.

This clonotype was observed a handful of times. The rearrangement uses TRBV12-3 or TRBV12-4 and TRBJ2-3; 8 positions match TRBD2. V gave up 3 bases and J gave up 3 bases; unmatched junction bases: 8. The CDR3 covers 16 residues. In DNA form, the CDR3 reads TGTGCCAGCAGTTTCTATAGCGGGGTGGAGACAGATACGCAGTATTTT. This gives the protein CASSFYSGVETDTQYF.

This clonotype was detected only a few times. The rearrangement links TRBV29-1 to TRBJ2-2, with 7 bases aligning to TRBD1. The germline V gene has CDR1 SQVTM and CDR2 ANQGSEA. After removal of 3 bases from V and 5 bases from J, the junction contained 6 bases not matched to a gene. This CDR3 is built from 14 residues. CDR3 DNA sequence: TGCAGCGTTGAGAAGGGGGCAGGGACCGGGGAGCTGTTTTTT. Protein product: CSVEKGAGTGELFF.

This chain connects TRBV20-1 to TRBJ2-7; D is undetermined. Trimming shortened V by 1 base and J by 6 bases, and 7 bases separated the two germline ends. The length of the CDR3 is 11 residues. Germline lookup yields CDR1 DFQATT and CDR2 SNEGSKA (reference sequence). The CDR3 bases are TGCAGTGCTAGAGCAGTGGGCGAGCAGTACTTC. Its protein is CSARAVGEQYF.

V usage is TRBV24-1 and J usage is TRBJ2-2; D could derive from TRBD1 or TRBD2 (5 bases each). Germline V CDR1 and CDR2: KGHDR, SFDVKD. This CDR3 has 16 residues. Deletions cut 1 base from V and 4 bases from J, with 12 bases between. For the CDR3, the DNA is TGTGCCACCAGTGATTTTCGTAAGGGGAGCACCGGGGAGCTGTTTTTT. It translates to CATSDFRKGSTGELFF.

The J gene is TRBJ2-7, the V gene TRBV5-1; TRBD1 agrees at 9 bases. Germline values: CDR1 SGHRS, CDR2 YFSETQ. V dropped 0 bases and J dropped 2; count of bases not matched to a gene: 6. The CDR3 runs 16 residues. The CDR3 sequence is CASSLVGWDRAYEQYF. Here the CDR3 DNA reads TGCGCCAGCAGCTTGGTGGGCTGGGACAGGGCCTACGAGCAGTACTTC.

V usage is TRBV29-1 and J usage is TRBJ2-5; D might be TRBD1 or TRBD2, each matching 6 bases. V was trimmed by 6 bases and J by 4 bases, leaving 15 bases between them. The CDR3 length is 13 residues. Per the germline V gene, CDR1 is SQVTM and CDR2 is ANQGSEA. The CDR3 region has the DNA TGCAGCGTCCAAACGGGGGCAACAGAGACCCAGTACTTC. Translating gives CSVQTGATETQYF.

This sequence joins TRBV15 and TRBJ2-1, with 8 bases aligning to TRBD1. The length of the CDR3 is 12 residues. J gave up 12 bases and V 2 bases, and 3 bases lay outside the gene matches. Germline CDR1 LNHNV, CDR2 YYDKDF (reference sequence). CDR3 DNA: TGTGCCACCAGCAGACTACAGGGGGGGCAGTTCTTC. This translates into CATSRLQGGQFF.

V gene TRBV5-1 combines with J gene TRBJ2-7; D possibly corresponds to TRBD1 (5 bases). V was trimmed by 4 bases and J by 5 bases, leaving 22 bases between them. CDR3 length: 16 amino acids. The germline gives CDR1 SGHRS, CDR2 YFSETQ. CDR3 DNA sequence: TGCGCCAGCAGCGTCACCAAGGGCAGGGATTTTAACGAGCAGTACTTC. Translating it yields CASSVTKGRDFNEQYF.

The rearrangement links TRBV4-2 to TRBJ1-1, with D perhaps TRBD1 (5 bases). The CDR3 loop spans 17 amino acids. Germline-derived CDR1 and CDR2 are LGHNA and YNFKEQ. Trimming cost V 0 bases and J 0 bases, with 14 bases left between them. The CDR3 DNA sequence: TGTGCCAGCAGCCAAGATCGGGGGGGGACGGTGAACACTGAAGCTTTCTTT. Protein sequence: CASSQDRGGTVNTEAFF.

This clonotype was observed a few times. This rearrangement joins TRBV7-2 to TRBJ2-1; D not resolved. The length of the CDR3 is 12 residues. Germline V gene sequence: CDR1 SGHTA, CDR2 FQGNSA. Between the trimmed V and J ends, which lost 4 bases and 6 bases, there was a span of 7 bases. The CDR3 loop reads CASSSAPNEQFF. CDR3 DNA: TGTGCCAGCAGCTCCGCTCCCAATGAGCAGTTCTTC.

The chain combines TRBV2 with TRBJ1-5; D possibly corresponds to TRBD1 (6 bases). The germline CDR1 and CDR2 sequences are SNHLY and FYNNEI. The CDR3 length is 15 residues. The V end lost 3 bases, the J end lost 2 bases, and 11 bases lay between the germline ends. The CDR3 bases are TGTGCCAGCAGTGAGGGAGGGGGTGGCAATCAGCCCCAGCATTTT. Its protein is CASSEGGGGNQPQHF. The variable domain in full, completed from reference TRBV2 and TRBJ1-5, reads EPEVTQTPSHQVTQMGQEVILRCVPISNHLYFYWYRQILGQKVEFLVSFYNNEISEKSEIFDDQFSVERPDGSNFTLKIRSTKLEDSAMYFCASSEGGGGNQPQHFGDGTRLSIL.

This clonotype was seen more than once but under ten times. The chain employs TRBV5-6 and TRBJ2-7; D is perhaps TRBD1 (5 bases). Trimming removed 5 bases from V and 0 bases from J, with 12 bases in between. Germline CDR1 is SGHDT and CDR2 is YYEEEE. The CDR3 totals 14 residues. The CDR3 DNA is TGTGCCAGCAGTCTCCTAGGGGCCTCCTACGAGCAGTACTTC. It codes for CASSLLGASYEQYF. Filled out from reference TRBV5-6 and TRBJ2-7, the complete variable domain reads DAGVTQSPTHLIKTRGQQVTLRCSPKSGHDTVSWYQQALGQGPQFIFQYYEEEERQRGNFPDRFSGHQFPNYSSELNVNALLLGDSALYLCASSLLGASYEQYFGPGTRLTVT.

The V gene is TRBV5-1, the J gene TRBJ2-1; no firm D call. CDR3 length: 14 residues. The V and J ends lost 0 bases and 7 bases respectively, with 11 bases between them. Germline CDR1 SGHRS, CDR2 YFSETQ. The CDR3 sequence is CASSLELIVNEQFF. The CDR3 nucleotides are TGCGCCAGCAGCTTGGAACTAATAGTGAATGAGCAGTTCTTC. The full variable domain, completed using reference TRBV5-1 and TRBJ2-1, is KAGVTQTPRYLIKTRGQQVTLSCSPISGHRSVSWYQQTPGQGLQFLFEYFSETQRNKGNFPGRFSGRQFSNSRSEMNVSTLELGDSALYLCASSLELIVNEQFFGPGTRLTVL.

The table lists this clonotype with a few counts. This chain joins TRBV5-1 and TRBJ2-1; D call uncertain. CDR1 is SGHRS and CDR2 is YFSETQ in the germline V gene. The ends were cut back, 6 bases at V and 3 bases at J, with 13 bases in the middle. This CDR3 region has 14 residues. The CDR3 coding sequence is TGCGCCAGCACTGTTGGACGGATCTACAATGAGCAGTTCTTC. Its translation is CASTVGRIYNEQFF.

This chain links TRBV12-3 or TRBV12-4 with TRBJ1-1, with no clear D. The CDR3 contains 13 residues. V was clipped by 4 bases and J by 4 bases, with 10 bases between them. The CDR3 DNA sequence: TGTGCCAGCAGTTCTAGGTGGAGCACTGAAGCTTTCTTT. Protein sequence: CASSSRWSTEAFF.

This clonotype appeared a few times. This chain uses TRBV12-3 or TRBV12-4 with TRBJ2-7; 9 nucleotides match TRBD1. The trim removed 3 bases at V and 1 base at J, leaving 10 bases unmatched. This CDR3 contains 17 residues. The CDR3 region has the DNA TGTGCCAGCAGTTTGGTGTCACGGGGGACAGGGTCCTACGAGCAGTACTTC. It translates to CASSLVSRGTGSYEQYF.

This clonotype was counted a few times. The rearrangement uses TRBV4-2 and TRBJ2-3; 8 bases match TRBD2. Trimming at V came to 0 bases and at J to 1 base, leaving 6 bases not matched to a gene. The CDR3 extends over 17 amino acids. Germline V gene sequence: CDR1 LGHNA, CDR2 YNFKEQ. The CDR3 protein is CASSQDRGGKGTDTQYF. The CDR3 DNA follows: TGTGCCAGCAGCCAAGATCGGGGGGGAAAGGGCACAGATACGCAGTATTTT.

This clonotype is a singleton in its sample. This chain connects TRBV2 to TRBJ2-2; D might be TRBD2 (5 bases). Germline V gene sequence: CDR1 SNHLY, CDR2 FYNNEI. V lost 8 bases, J lost 3 bases, and 13 bases lay in between. The CDR3 length is 14 residues. CDR3 residues: CASGSRPDTGELFF. The CDR3, as DNA: TGTGCCAGCGGGAGCAGGCCGGACACCGGGGAGCTGTTTTTT.

The V and J genes are TRBV27 and TRBJ1-2; TRBD1 is a possible D gene (6 bases). CDR1 is MNHEY and CDR2 is SMNVEV in the germline V gene (reference sequence). The CDR3 length is 14 residues. V was clipped by 0 bases and J by 4 bases, with 9 bases between them. DNA of the CDR3: TGTGCCAGCAGTTTATCGGGGACACTCTATGGCTACACCTTC. Its translation is CASSLSGTLYGYTF.

V gene TRBV21-1 combines with J gene TRBJ2-2; the DNA was not used to check the table's D call, TRBD2. TRBV21-1 is described as a pseudogene. The CDR3 sequence is 22 residues long. DNA for the CDR3: TGTGCCAGCAGCAAAGGGGGCCCGAAGGCAGGGATCCCACCGCCGAACACCGGGGAGCTGTTTTTT. It codes for CASSKGGPKAGIPPPNTGELFF.

This chain connects TRBV7-9 to TRBJ2-1; possible D gene TRBD2, 5 bases. V was clipped by 3 bases and J by 3 bases, with 15 bases between them. The CDR3 runs 16 residues. Germline loops: CDR1 SEHNR, CDR2 FQNEAQ (reference sequence). The CDR3 sequence is CASSFGQLSGYNEQFF. CDR3 DNA sequence: TGTGCCAGCAGCTTCGGTCAGTTGAGCGGCTACAATGAGCAGTTCTTC.

V and J are TRBV24-1 and TRBJ2-1, with TRBD1 matching over 10 bases. This CDR3 region has 15 residues. Losses at the gene ends were 4 bases for V and 9 bases for J; bases not matched to a gene: 8. CDR1 and CDR2 (germline): KGHDR, SFDVKD. DNA for the CDR3: TGTGCCACCAGTGAGAGGGACAGGGGACTCGGTGAGCAGTTCTTC. This codes for CATSERDRGLGEQFF.

In this sample, this clonotype turned up a few times. The V call is TRBV5-1, the J call TRBJ2-3; 8 bases map to TRBD2. The CDR3 has 15 amino acids. V lost 1 base, J lost 2 bases, and 3 bases stayed unmatched. Germline CDR1 SGHRS, CDR2 YFSETQ. The CDR3 spells CASSLTSGHTDTQYF. Written as DNA, the CDR3 is TGCGCCAGCAGCTTGACTAGCGGACACACAGATACGCAGTATTTT.

This clonotype appeared many times. This sequence joins TRBV12-3 or TRBV12-4 and TRBJ2-7; perhaps D is TRBD1 or TRBD2 (6 bases each). Trimming shortened V by 5 bases and J by 3 bases, and 14 bases separated the two germline ends. This CDR3 has 14 residues. In DNA, the CDR3 is TGTGCCAGCAGTCTCGGTGGGGGGCTCTACGAGCAGTACTTC. Residues: CASSLGGGLYEQYF.

A few counts support this clonotype. This rearrangement joins TRBV29-1 to TRBJ1-2, with 10 bases lining up with TRBD1. Germline V gene sequence: CDR1 SQVTM, CDR2 ANQGSEA. After removal of 6 bases from V and 6 bases from J, the junction contained 10 bases not matched to a gene. The CDR3 is 14 amino acids. The CDR3 is CSVPPGQGGDGYTF. The CDR3 DNA reads TGCAGCGTGCCCCCAGGACAGGGGGGGGATGGCTACACCTTC.